The text below deals with one T cell receptor (beta chain). What it binds is not known. This entry comes from a study of T-cell memory formation after mild COVID-19. TCRdb fed the 5' RACE reads into MiXCR, producing one record per CDR3 protein. The table includes about 610,000 distinct CDR3 sequences, 17% detected once. V was cut by 2 bases and J by 0 bases, with 11 bases left in between. The CDR3 sequence is 16 residues long. General study points: While clones contracting from day 15 to 85 were balanced between CD4 and CD8, later expanders leaned CD4+. The study detected some responding clones in pre-infection memory, suggesting cross-reactive memory joined.

The genes are TRBV12-3 or TRBV12-4 and TRBJ1-3; no definite D call. The sequencing sample was made of PBMCs or a T cell subset sorted from them (not recorded which). The sequence derives from an adult woman who had mild COVID-19 (a few samples of this study predate the infection). Cell type and time point are not known. The CDR3 loop reads CASSLRVDISGNTIYF. In DNA form, the CDR3 reads TGTGCCAGCAGTTTAAGGGTCGATATCTCTGGAAACACCATATATTTT.